The 22 T cell receptor beta chains listed next were all sequenced from one sample in a study of post-analysis software for immune sequencing data. Study results and limitations: Several TRBV segments were more frequent in patients than controls; TRBV5-6, TRBV5-1 and TRBV20-1 belonged to this group.

These receptors' targets are unknown. Incorporated into the TCR beta cDNA libraries were unique molecular identifiers, which served to reduce PCR and sequencing biases. TCRdb reprocessed the PCR reads with MiXCR, giving one entry per CDR3 protein. The table lists approximately 360,000 distinct CDR3 sequences, about a third of them singletons. Sequencing was carried out using blood. The receptors here all came from a girl under 18 with multiple sclerosis.

The chain combines TRBV7-2 with TRBJ1-5; weak D call: TRBD1 (6 bases). With 4 bases removed from V and 6 bases from J, the gap between germline ends came to 13 bases. The V gene's germline CDR1 is SGHTA and CDR2 FQGNSA. This CDR3 is 14 amino acids long. CDR3 sequence reads: CASSSRGGAQPQHF. CDR3 nucleotides: TGTGCCAGCAGCTCACGAGGGGGGGCTCAGCCCCAGCATTTT.

The CDR3 bases are TGTGCCAGCAGCTCCGCGGGTGTGGGGGAGCAGTACTTC. It encodes CASSSAGVGEQYF. This sequence joins TRBV12-3 or TRBV12-4 and TRBJ2-7, with a weak D call TRBD2 (5 bases). Trimming stripped 6 bases from V and 7 bases from J, with 16 bases between. There are 13 residues in the CDR3.

In its sample, this clonotype was seen a few times. The gene calls are TRBV12-3 or TRBV12-4 and TRBJ1-2; a weak D match, TRBD1 (5 bases). Trimming removed 4 bases at V and 5 bases at J, with 23 bases between. The CDR3 covers 17 residues. CDR3 nucleotides: TGTGCCAGCAGTTCCTCAATCCTCGGGACCGTGCGGTATGGCTACACCTTC. This translates into CASSSSILGTVRYGYTF.

This clonotype was counted only a few times. The chain links TRBV7-9 to TRBJ1-1; perhaps TRBD1 as D (6 bases). Germline V gives CDR1 SEHNR, CDR2 FQNEAQ (reference sequence). V was shortened by 7 bases and J by 1 base, with 13 bases between the two germline ends. The CDR3 consists of 14 residues. The CDR3 DNA reads as TGTGCCAGCACGTTGATGGGACAGAACACTGAAGCTTTCTTT. Translation gives CASTLMGQNTEAFF.

V and J are TRBV5-1 and TRBJ2-1, with D unclear. Germline loops: CDR1 SGHRS, CDR2 YFSETQ. The V end was cut by 1 base, the J end by 5 bases, with 4 bases between. This CDR3 has 12 residues. The CDR3 nucleotides read TGCGCCAGCAGCTTGACAGACAATGAGCAGTTCTTC. As protein: CASSLTDNEQFF.

In this sample, this clonotype turned up a few times. The chain is built from TRBV27 and TRBJ2-3; 7 positions match TRBD1. Germline lookup yields CDR1 MNHEY and CDR2 SMNVEV (reference sequence). The CDR3 runs 15 residues. Trimming removed 4 bases from V and 2 bases from J; junction bases left unmatched: 6. CDR3 nucleotide sequence: TGTGCCAGCAGTTGGGGGACAGCGATCACAGATACGCAGTATTTT. It specifies CASSWGTAITDTQYF.

This clonotype has just a few counts. J is TRBJ1-2 and V is TRBV20-1; TRBD1 matches at 10 bases. Germline loops: CDR1 DFQATT, CDR2 SNEGSKA (reference sequence). CDR3 length: 12 amino acids. The ends lost 1 base at V and 7 bases at J; junction bases unmatched: 0. CDR3 loop: CSARGTGGGYTF. DNA for the CDR3: TGCAGTGCTAGAGGGACAGGGGGTGGCTACACCTTC.

This clonotype was seen only a few times. J is TRBJ1-5 and V is TRBV7-2, with 7 positions matching TRBD1. The V and J ends lost 4 bases and 1 base, in that order; junction bases with no gene match: 7. The germline V gene has CDR1 SGHTA and CDR2 FQGNSA. This CDR3 is 16 amino acids long. In DNA, the CDR3 is TGTGCCAGCAGCTGGGACAGACTTCGGAGCAATCAGCCCCAGCATTTT. Translated, it gives CASSWDRLRSNQPQHF.

V is TRBV7-3 and J is TRBJ2-7; D gene unclear. The J call may be wrong; the DNA end is better matched by TRBJ2-5. CDR1 and CDR2 from the germline V gene are SGHTA and FQGTGA. The CDR3 has 13 amino acids. The CDR3: CASSLTFGETQYF. The CDR3, as DNA: TGTGCCAGCAGCTTAACATTCGGCGAGACCCAGTACTTC.

The V gene is TRBV7-2, the J gene TRBJ2-2; no reliable D call. The CDR3 totals 16 residues. Germline V gives CDR1 SGHTA, CDR2 FQGNSA. The V gene lost 2 bases and the J gene lost 1 base, with 11 bases spanning the gap. CDR3 residues: CASSLRAPGNTGELFF. The DNA of the CDR3 is TGTGCCAGCAGCTTAAGGGCCCCAGGGAACACCGGGGAGCTGTTTTTT.

This clonotype showed up just a few times. The chain recombines TRBV7-9 with TRBJ2-7, with 8 bases matching TRBD1. Unmatched junction bases numbered 5, after V lost 4 bases and J lost 0 bases. The CDR3 is 15 residues long. The germline V gene has CDR1 SEHNR and CDR2 FQNEAQ (reference sequence). Here the CDR3 reads CASSSQGAFSYEQYF. As DNA, the CDR3 is TGTGCCAGCAGCTCTCAGGGGGCCTTCTCCTACGAGCAGTACTTC.

A few counts support this clonotype. This chain connects TRBV20-1 to TRBJ2-2; D is perhaps TRBD1 (6 bases). This CDR3 is built from 16 residues. Germline CDR1 DFQATT, CDR2 SNEGSKA (reference sequence). Trimming left V 4 bases short and J 2 bases short, with 17 bases between. The CDR3 DNA reads as TGCAGTGCTAACACGCAGGGGATGGGTAACACCGGGGAGCTGTTTTTT. It specifies CSANTQGMGNTGELFF.

This sequence joins TRBV5-1 and TRBJ2-1; TRBD1 matches 8 bases. Trimming removed 0 bases from V and 9 bases from J; junction bases left unmatched: 11. This CDR3 is 16 amino acids long. Germline values: CDR1 SGHRS, CDR2 YFSETQ. CDR3 nucleotides: TGCGCCAGCAGCTTGGCCTCCAGGGGGCGCATGAGTGAGCAGTTCTTC. Translating it yields CASSLASRGRMSEQFF. Filled out from reference TRBV5-1 and TRBJ2-1, the complete variable domain reads KAGVTQTPRYLIKTRGQQVTLSCSPISGHRSVSWYQQTPGQGLQFLFEYFSETQRNKGNFPGRFSGRQFSNSRSEMNVSTLELGDSALYLCASSLASRGRMSEQFFGPGTRLTVL.

This clonotype was observed a single time. The chain carries TRBV29-1 and TRBJ2-1, with D possibly TRBD2 on 8 matching bases. This CDR3 is built from 17 residues. The V end was cut by 4 bases, the J end by 6 bases, with 25 bases between. Germline lookup yields CDR1 SQVTM and CDR2 ANQGSEA. CDR3 protein: CSVAGQVERENSNEQFF. DNA of the CDR3: TGCAGCGTTGCCGGACAGGTGGAGCGGGAGAATAGCAATGAGCAGTTCTTC.

This clonotype was detected once. This sequence joins TRBV7-9 and TRBJ1-1; D possibly corresponds to TRBD1 (6 bases). Germline values: CDR1 SEHNR, CDR2 FQNEAQ (reference sequence). V lost 4 bases and J 1 base, leaving 10 bases between the germline ends. The CDR3 is made up of 14 amino acids. This CDR3 reads CASSSNRENTEAFF. The DNA for the CDR3 is TGTGCCAGCAGCTCTAACAGGGAGAACACTGAAGCTTTCTTT. The full variable domain, completed using reference TRBV7-9 and TRBJ1-1, is DTGVSQNPRHKITKRGQNVTFRCDPISEHNRLYWYRQTLGQGPEFLTYFQNEAQLEKSRLLSDRFSAERPKGSFSTLEIQRTEQGDSAMYLCASSSNRENTEAFFGQGTRLTVV.

This sequence joins TRBV20-1 and TRBJ1-2, with D perhaps matching TRBD1 (5 bases). The CDR3 is 13 residues long. Germline CDR1 DFQATT, CDR2 SNEGSKA (reference sequence). V shed 1 base and J shed 8 bases, with 14 bases lying between them. This CDR3 reads CSARGEQVWGYTF. CDR3 DNA: TGCAGTGCTAGAGGCGAACAGGTCTGGGGCTACACCTTC.

This clonotype has just a few counts. V is TRBV20-1 and J is TRBJ1-6; D ambiguous. Germline CDR1 is DFQATT and CDR2 is SNEGSKA (reference sequence). Trimming took off 3 bases at V and 7 bases at J, with 10 bases between the two ends. The CDR3 runs 13 residues. CDR3 amino acids: CSARVRPNSPLHF. DNA for the CDR3: TGCAGTGCTAGGGTCAGGCCCAATTCACCCCTCCACTTT.

A few counts support this clonotype. The chain joins TRBV15 to TRBJ2-3; D is perhaps TRBD2 (5 bases). Trimming left V 3 bases short and J 6 bases short, with 19 bases between. CDR3 size: 16 residues. Germline V gene sequence: CDR1 LNHNV, CDR2 YYDKDF (reference sequence). The CDR3 here is CATSRSGNTFFDTQYF. As DNA, the CDR3 is TGTGCCACCAGCAGGTCCGGGAACACGTTTTTTGATACGCAGTATTTT.

This chain uses TRBV5-1 with TRBJ2-3; no clear D gene. The germline V gene has CDR1 SGHRS and CDR2 YFSETQ. This CDR3 region has 12 residues. Trimming shortened V by 5 bases and J by 4 bases, and 8 bases separated the two germline ends. CDR3 coding DNA: TGCGCCAGCAGGGAAGTCGCAGATACGCAGTATTTT. Its protein is CASREVADTQYF.

This clonotype came up a few times. The chain joins TRBV15 to TRBJ2-3; 8 bases agree with TRBD1. The length of the CDR3 is 16 residues. CDR1 is LNHNV and CDR2 is YYDKDF in the germline V gene (reference sequence). The J segment lost 1 base and the V segment lost 1 base, leaving 4 bases of the junction unmatched. The CDR3 sequence is CATSRGQGYGTDTQYF. In DNA, the CDR3 is TGTGCCACCAGCAGAGGACAGGGGTACGGCACAGATACGCAGTATTTT.

The sample holds a few counts of this clonotype. V gene TRBV29-1 combines with J gene TRBJ2-1, with 8 positions matching TRBD1. This CDR3 spans 14 amino acids. Germline CDR1 and CDR2: SQVTM and ANQGSEA. Germline trimming cut 8 bases from V and 0 bases from J; bases unmatched to any gene: 6. CDR3 nucleotide sequence: TGCAGCACCGGACAGGGAAGCTCCTACAATGAGCAGTTCTTC. This gives the protein CSTGQGSSYNEQFF.

This clonotype was observed at least ten times. The chain combines TRBV5-1 with TRBJ2-1, with 8 bases that match TRBD1. CDR1 is SGHRS and CDR2 is YFSETQ in the germline V gene. V shed 4 bases, J shed 5 bases, and the junction held 14 bases outside the gene matches. This CDR3 has 17 amino acids. In DNA, the CDR3 is TGCGCCAGCAGCCCACCACCGCCGGGACAGGTTAACAATGAGCAGTTCTTC. Its translation is CASSPPPPGQVNNEQFF.